These T cell receptor beta chains were read from a single sample in a study of control samples from healthy donors and cancer patients. Measured with immunoSEQ multiplex PCR; TCRdb has only the in-frame clones, and not every one. This table has 110,000 to 150,000 clones, approximately 90% appearing once. Sequenced: blood. The receptor source for this set is a woman aged 25 to 39 in good health. Each CDR3 is given with its conserved first and last residue. The D gene is left open where the match is weak. Expanded clones are given a class, and other clones once, few, many or no size at all.

cdr3_nt	cdr3_aa	clone_size	cdr3_length	d_call	v_call	j_call
TGTGCCAGCAGCGACAGGGTTGGGAACAATCAGCCCCAGCATTTT	CASSDRVGNNQPQHF	-	15	TRBD1	TRBV6-5	TRBJ1-5
TGTGCCAGCAGCGGCTCAGGGCTCAGGGAGACCCAGTACTTC	CASSGSGLRETQYF	-	14	-	TRBV5-6	TRBJ2-5
TGTGCCAGTAGTACAGGACGGACCTATGGGTGGTATTTT	CASSTGRTYGWYF	-	13	-	TRBV19	TRBJ2-3
TGTGCCAGCAGTTACGTATGGGGTTCTGGGGCCAACGTCCTGACTTTC	CASSYVWGSGANVLTF	-	16	-	TRBV6-5	TRBJ2-6
TGTGCCAGTAGTGCCCAAGCGGGAGGGGCCACAGATACGCAGTATTTT	CASSAQAGGATDTQYF	-	16	TRBD2	TRBV19	TRBJ2-3
TGTGCCAGCAGCAAAGATTCAGGGGATACTGAAGCTTTCTTT	CASSKDSGDTEAFF	-	14	-	TRBV21-1	TRBJ1-1
TGTGCCTGGAGTGAACAGATATATTCACCCCTCCACTTT	CAWSEQIYSPLHF	-	13	-	TRBV30	TRBJ1-6
TGTGCCAGCAGCTCGCTAGCGGGCCGCTACAATGAGCAGTTCTTC	CASSSLAGRYNEQFF	-	15	TRBD2	TRBV7-2	TRBJ2-1
TGCGCCAGCACTTCGGACCCTTGGGGACTAGCGGGAGCCAAGGAGCAGTACTTC	CASTSDPWGLAGAKEQYF	-	18	TRBD2	TRBV5-1	TRBJ2-7
TGTGCCAGCAGCTTAGCACCCCAGGGAGGGAAGAGTGGAGAGACCCAGTACTTC	CASSLAPQGGKSGETQYF	once	18	TRBD2	TRBV7-8	TRBJ2-5
TGTGCCAGCAGCTCCCAGGGAGCGGGGGGGGCGGAGACCCAGTACTTC	CASSSQGAGGAETQYF	once	16	TRBD2	TRBV7-2	TRBJ2-5
TGTGCCAGTAGTATCTCGGGACAGGGGAACACTGAAGCTTTCTTT	CASSISGQGNTEAFF	-	15	TRBD1	TRBV19	TRBJ1-1
TGCAGCGTTGTCTCACGGAAAGATGGGTCCTATGGCTACACCTTC	CSVVSRKDGSYGYTF	-	15	-	TRBV29-1	TRBJ1-2
TGTGCCAGCTCACCGACCAGGGGCGCTGAAGCTTTCTTT	CASSPTRGAEAFF	-	13	-	TRBV18	TRBJ1-1
TGTGCCAGCATCCTCTCCAGGGACAGACACTACGAGCAGTACTTC	CASILSRDRHYEQYF	once	15	TRBD1	TRBV11-2	TRBJ2-7
TGTGCCAGCAGTAAACTAGCGGTCAGCTCCTACGAGCAGTACTTC	CASSKLAVSSYEQYF	-	15	TRBD2	TRBV27	TRBJ2-7
TGTGCCAGCAGACTAGCGGGAGGGCCTTACACCGGGGAGCTGTTTTTT	CASRLAGGPYTGELFF	-	16	TRBD2	TRBV2	TRBJ2-2
TGTGCCAGCAGCAAAAGGACTAGCGGGAGGTCAGATACGCAGTATTTT	CASSKRTSGRSDTQYF	-	16	TRBD2	TRBV11-3	TRBJ2-3
TGTGCCAGCATCCTTACCTCAGGGTGGGGTGGCTACACCTTC	CASILTSGWGGYTF	-	14	-	TRBV6-5	TRBJ1-2
TGTGCCTGGAGTAAGGAGACGGCCTATAACTCACCCCTCCACTTT	CAWSKETAYNSPLHF	-	15	-	TRBV30	TRBJ1-6
TGTGCCAGCAGTGAAGCAGTTAATCAGCCCCAGCATTTT	CASSEAVNQPQHF	-	13	-	TRBV6-4	TRBJ1-5
TGTGCCAGCAGCCAAGATTACGGCAGGGGAGCCAAAAACATTCAGTACTTC	CASSQDYGRGAKNIQYF	-	17	-	TRBV3-1/TRBV3-2	TRBJ2-4
TGTGCCAGCAGCTTAGATTTTATTGGGGACCCACGGCTGCATGAGCAGTTCTTC	CASSLDFIGDPRLHEQFF	-	18	-	TRBV7-2	TRBJ2-1
TGTGCCAGCAGCGACCTAGTATCCCGCGAGCAGTACTTC	CASSDLVSREQYF	-	13	-	TRBV11-2	TRBJ2-7
TGCGCCAGCAGGCCAGGGGGCGAGAACTATGGCTACACCTTC	CASRPGGENYGYTF	-	14	TRBD1	TRBV5-1	TRBJ1-2
TGCGCCAGCAGCTTCCTCCGGGACACCGAGCAGTACTTC	CASSFLRDTEQYF	-	13	-	TRBV5-1	TRBJ2-7
TGTGCCAGCATCGCGTGGGGTAACTATGGCTACACCTTC	CASIAWGNYGYTF	-	13	-	TRBV6-5	TRBJ1-2
TGTGCCAGCAGCTTAGACAGGGGGAATCAGCCCCAGCATTTT	CASSLDRGNQPQHF	-	14	TRBD1	TRBV11-2	TRBJ1-5
TGTGCCATCAGTGGGGAGGGGGGTAACTATGGCTACACCTTC	CAISGEGGNYGYTF	-	14	-	TRBV10-3	TRBJ1-2
TGTGCCAGCAGCGTAGAGGTAATGCTGGATACGCAGTATTTT	CASSVEVMLDTQYF	few	14	-	TRBV9	TRBJ2-3
TGTGCCAGTAGTATAGGTCGGCAAGCCGGGGAGCTGTTTTTT	CASSIGRQAGELFF	few	14	-	TRBV19	TRBJ2-2
TGTGCCTGGAGAAAAGGTGAACTTTTAAACTATGGCTACACCTTC	CAWRKGELLNYGYTF	-	15	-	TRBV30	TRBJ1-2
TGTGCCAGCAGCTTATATGGCGGGAGGGAGAACACCGGGGAGCTGTTTTTT	CASSLYGGRENTGELFF	-	17	TRBD2	TRBV11-3	TRBJ2-2
TGCAGCGTTCACGGACCTGATCTACAAGAGACCCAGTACTTC	CSVHGPDLQETQYF	once	14	-	TRBV29-1	TRBJ2-5
TGTGCCAGCATAGCAAACAGGGAGAACACTGAAGCTTTCTTT	CASIANRENTEAFF	few	14	-	TRBV27	TRBJ1-1
TGTGCCAGCAGCTTAGCGCGGGACAGGGGCCAGCATTTT	CASSLARDRGQHF	-	13	TRBD1	TRBV7-9	TRBJ1-5
TGTGCCAGCAGTGCCCTACCGGGGACCGGGGAGCTGTTTTTT	CASSALPGTGELFF	-	14	-	TRBV27	TRBJ2-2
TGTGCTAGCAGCCCGTCGGGACGGCATTCGACCCAGTACTTC	CASSPSGRHSTQYF	few	14	-	TRBV7-7	TRBJ2-5
TGTGCCGGAAATTTACAAAGGGACACTGAAGCTTTCTTT	CAGNLQRDTEAFF	-	13	-	TRBV30	TRBJ1-1
TGTGCCAGCAGTTTAGAGGGGGCGCACTATGGCTACACCTTC	CASSLEGAHYGYTF	-	14	TRBD1	TRBV28	TRBJ1-2
TGCGCCAGCAGCTCGAGGACAAATATCGACGAGCAGTACTTC	CASSSRTNIDEQYF	-	14	-	TRBV5-1	TRBJ2-7
TGTGCCAGCAGCCGCAGGGAAGCTACCCAGTACTTC	CASSRREATQYF	-	12	-	TRBV5-6	TRBJ2-5
TGTGCCAGTAGTTGGGACAGGGGGGATCAGCCCCAGCATTTT	CASSWDRGDQPQHF	-	14	TRBD1	TRBV19	TRBJ1-5
TGTGCCAGCAGTGATCTTCGAAAACTGTTTTTT	CASSDLRKLFF	-	11	-	TRBV2	TRBJ1-4
TGTGCCAGCAGTATACTAGCGGGAGACTACAATGAGCAGTTCTTC	CASSILAGDYNEQFF	once	15	TRBD2	TRBV6-4	TRBJ2-1
TGTGCCTCGGGGACAGGGGTCTACAATGAGCAGTTCTTC	CASGTGVYNEQFF	once	13	TRBD1	TRBV6-6	TRBJ2-1
TGCGCCAGCAGCTGGACTAGCGGGATCGGCTCCGAGCAGTACTTC	CASSWTSGIGSEQYF	-	15	TRBD2	TRBV5-1	TRBJ2-7
TGTGCCAGCAGCGAAGGGGGGGACAGTCCTAGTCAGCCCCAGCATTTT	CASSEGGDSPSQPQHF	-	16	TRBD1	TRBV6-1	TRBJ1-5
TGCGCCAGCAGCTTCGACAGGATCCCCTACGAGCAGTACTTC	CASSFDRIPYEQYF	-	14	-	TRBV5-1	TRBJ2-7
TGTGCCTCCAACAGGGACGGCTACACCTTC	CASNRDGYTF	-	10	-	TRBV28	TRBJ1-2
TGTGCCAGAAGCTTGAGGGGTGCGCGGGAGCGGGATACGCAGTATTTT	CARSLRGARERDTQYF	-	16	TRBD2	TRBV5-3	TRBJ2-3
TGCAGCGTTGATCGGGGGAGGGATTATGGCTACACCTTC	CSVDRGRDYGYTF	-	13	-	TRBV29-1	TRBJ1-2
TGTGCCAGCAGTGACCTAAGACGGGGGGGAAGATCACCCCTCCACTTT	CASSDLRRGGRSPLHF	-	16	-	TRBV2	TRBJ1-6
TGTGCCAGTAAGCAGGGATCCAACACCGGGGAGCTGTTTTTT	CASKQGSNTGELFF	-	14	-	TRBV19	TRBJ2-2